A selection of T cell receptor beta chains follows, all from one sample in a study of early T cells in non-severe SARS-CoV-2 infection. TCRdb re-called the 5' RACE reads through MiXCR, storing one row per CDR3 protein. Found here are fewer than 85,000 distinct CDR3 sequences, more than 7.5% of them singletons; the top ten hold 4.8%. The sequenced sample consisted of whole blood. The receptors stem from an adult who was a healthcare worker with PCR-confirmed SARS-CoV-2 infection or an uninfected control (not recorded which). The CDR3 runs from the conserved cysteine through the conserved F or W. D genes are given only for firm matches. Clone size is shown for a subset of rows, as once, few, many or a class of expanded clone.

CDR3 protein,CDR3 DNA,CDR3 length,J gene,clone size,V gene,D gene
CASSPSAGGSAYNEQFF,TGTGCCAGCAGCCCCTCAGCCGGGGGGAGCGCCTACAATGAGCAGTTCTTC,17,TRBJ2-1,few,TRBV3-1,TRBD2
CASSLGNVSPLHF,TGTGCCAGCAGTTTAGGGAATGTATCACCCCTCCACTTT,13,TRBJ1-6,many,TRBV27,-
CASSYGTGEYEQYF,TGCGCCAGCAGCTACGGGACAGGGGAGTACGAGCAGTACTTC,14,TRBJ2-7,-,TRBV5-1,TRBD1
CASNPQGAHEAFF,TGTGCCAGCAACCCACAGGGTGCCCATGAAGCTTTCTTT,13,TRBJ1-1,many,TRBV12-3/TRBV12-4,-
CASSSNGPGEQYF,TGTGCCAGCAGTTCGAACGGGCCGGGCGAGCAGTACTTC,13,TRBJ2-7,-,TRBV28,-
CASRGQANTGELFF,TGTGCCAGCAGAGGACAGGCGAACACCGGGGAGCTGTTTTTT,14,TRBJ2-2,-,TRBV12-3/TRBV12-4,TRBD1
CASSDPGTGIVPQYF,TGCGCCAGCAGTGATCCCGGGACAGGCATCGTCCCGCAGTACTTC,15,TRBJ2-7,many,TRBV10-2,TRBD1
CASSFGQGIGDTQYF,TGTGCCAGCAGCTTTGGACAGGGGATTGGGGATACGCAGTATTTT,15,TRBJ2-3,-,TRBV11-1,TRBD1
CASGLNADTQYF,TGTGCTAGTGGTTTGAATGCAGATACGCAGTATTTT,12,TRBJ2-3,few,TRBV12-5,-
CASSPGQVYGYTF,TGTGCCAGCAGCCCCGGACAGGTCTATGGCTACACCTTC,13,TRBJ1-2,few,TRBV9,TRBD1
CASSWTNNYEQYF,TGTGCCAGCAGCTGGACTAACAACTACGAGCAGTACTTC,13,TRBJ2-7,once,TRBV5-6,-
CASSITVSGRDTDTLYF,TGTGCCAGTAGCATAACGGTTAGCGGGAGAGACACAGATACGCTGTATTTT,17,TRBJ2-3,once,TRBV19,TRBD2
CASSFSGSPPYEQYF,TGTGCCAGCAGCTTTAGCGGGAGCCCCCCCTACGAGCAGTACTTC,15,TRBJ2-7,many,TRBV5-4,TRBD2
CATSDLRDRGLAGELFF,TGTGCCACCAGTGATTTGAGGGACAGGGGGCTCGCCGGGGAGCTGTTTTTT,17,TRBJ2-2,-,TRBV24-1,TRBD1
CASSLTYEQYF,TGTGCCAGCAGTTTAACCTACGAGCAGTACTTC,11,TRBJ2-7,many,TRBV28,-
CSARDVRFQETQYF,TGCAGTGCTAGAGATGTCCGGTTCCAAGAGACCCAGTACTTC,14,TRBJ2-5,-,TRBV20-1,-
CASSPRGGSYEQFF,TGCGCCAGCAGTCCCAGGGGCGGGAGCTATGAGCAGTTCTTC,14,TRBJ2-1,many,TRBV10-1,-
CSAGDPSGNYEQYF,TGCAGTGCTGGGGACCCTAGCGGGAACTACGAGCAGTACTTC,14,TRBJ2-7,-,TRBV20-1,TRBD2
CSVDTGTGELFF,TGCAGCGTTGATACGGGTACCGGGGAGCTGTTTTTT,12,TRBJ2-2,many,TRBV29-1,-
CAWSVVDARTGELFF,TGTGCCTGGAGTGTAGTGGATGCGAGGACCGGGGAGCTGTTTTTT,15,TRBJ2-2,many,TRBV30,-
CALKKSSGNTGELFF,TGTGCCCTAAAGAAATCTAGCGGGAACACCGGGGAGCTGTTTTTT,15,TRBJ2-2,few,TRBV7-2,TRBD2
CASSQATTGAAEKLFF,TGTGCCAGCAGCCAAGCTACCACGGGCGCGGCCGAAAAACTGTTTTTT,16,TRBJ1-4,-,TRBV3-1,-
CASSPGRGVGYTF,TGTGCCAGCAGTCCCGGACGCGGTGTTGGCTACACCTTC,13,TRBJ1-2,-,TRBV5-6,-
CASSVGQGAQGTQYF,TGTGCCAGCAGTGTCGGACAGGGGGCCCAAGGGACCCAGTACTTC,15,TRBJ2-5,few,TRBV6-1,TRBD1
CASSVVPQGTDTQYF,TGTGCCAGCAGCGTAGTGCCCCAAGGGACAGATACGCAGTATTTT,15,TRBJ2-3,-,TRBV9,-
CASSEEAGAAYEQYF,TGTGCCAGCAGTGAAGAGGCTGGGGCTGCCTACGAGCAGTACTTC,15,TRBJ2-7,few,TRBV6-1,-
CASSFPLGTDTQYF,TGCGCCAGCAGCTTTCCTTTGGGCACAGATACGCAGTATTTT,14,TRBJ2-3,many,TRBV5-1,-
CASSKSDSGRVYNEQFF,TGTGCCAGCAGCAAATCGGATAGCGGGAGGGTTTACAATGAGCAGTTCTTC,17,TRBJ2-1,-,TRBV21-1,-
CASSSAGRLVTEAFF,TGTGCCAGCAGCTCTGCGGGACGGTTAGTAACTGAAGCTTTCTTT,15,TRBJ1-1,-,TRBV13,-
CASNQFEIDTQYF,TGTGCCAGCAACCAGTTTGAAATTGATACGCAGTATTTT,13,TRBJ2-3,-,TRBV2,-
CASSAGDGSEQYF,TGTGCCAGCAGTGCGGGGGACGGGAGCGAGCAGTACTTC,13,TRBJ2-7,many,TRBV28,TRBD2
CSARPPPQGAQHF,TGCAGTGCTAGACCTCCCCCTCAGGGGGCCCAGCATTTT,13,TRBJ1-5,many,TRBV20-1,TRBD1
CSGVNGDYGYTF,TGCAGTGGGGTTAACGGTGACTATGGCTACACCTTC,12,TRBJ1-2,few,TRBV20-1,-
CASSVVVGDEAFF,TGTGCCAGCAGCGTAGTTGTGGGAGATGAAGCTTTCTTT,13,TRBJ1-1,-,TRBV9,-
CAWSPKDVWNTEAFF,TGTGCCTGGAGTCCAAAGGACGTCTGGAACACTGAAGCTTTCTTT,15,TRBJ1-1,-,TRBV30,-
CSANRGTGGAAPLHF,TGCAGTGCGAACCGCGGGACAGGGGGCGCAGCACCCCTCCACTTT,15,TRBJ1-6,many,TRBV20-1,TRBD1
CSVVATAAEQFF,TGCAGCGTTGTGGCAACGGCGGCTGAGCAGTTCTTC,12,TRBJ2-1,few,TRBV29-1,-
CASSPPGLAGSTKNIQYF,TGTGCCAGCAGCCCCCCGGGACTAGCGGGTTCGACCAAAAACATTCAGTACTTC,18,TRBJ2-4,many,TRBV11-1,TRBD2
CSAMRLAEGYEQYF,TGCAGTGCTATGCGGCTAGCGGAAGGATACGAGCAGTACTTC,14,TRBJ2-7,-,TRBV20-1,TRBD2
CSAVWRGPNTGELFF,TGCAGTGCTGTATGGCGGGGGCCGAACACCGGGGAGCTGTTTTTT,15,TRBJ2-2,many,TRBV20-1,-
CASSADRGFNQPQHF,TGTGCCAGCAGCGCGGACAGGGGGTTCAATCAGCCCCAGCATTTT,15,TRBJ1-5,-,TRBV7-6,TRBD1